This entry lists 4 T cell receptor beta chains sequenced from one sample in a study of T-cell reconstitution after alpha-beta-depleted transplantation in children. A library of TCRbeta sequences, prepared with unique molecular identifiers, was generated. One entry per CDR3 protein results from TCRdb running MiXCR on the PCR reads. The sample carries some 500,000 distinct CDR3 sequences, approximately 30% recorded once. This specimen consisted of PBMCs from the stem cell graft donor, obtained from the stem cell graft. These receptors came from a human donor who donated a stem cell graft to a child with aplastic anemia.

As regards this clonotype: Without the conserved terminal phenylalanine or tryptophan, this CDR3 likely stems from a read error. V usage is TRBV20-1 and J usage is TRBJ2-3, with 7 nucleotides matching TRBD2. Trimming at V came to 7 bases and at J to 5 bases, leaving 15 bases not matched to a gene. Germline V gene data show CDR1 as DFQATT and CDR2 as SNEGSKA (reference sequence). The CDR3 spans 15 residues. CDR3 region: CSGDSPAGVVDTQYL. CDR3 in DNA: TGCAGTGGCGACTCCCCGGCGGGAGTAGTAGATACGCAGTATTTA.

The chain links TRBV20-1 to TRBJ1-5, with TRBD1 matching over 10 bases. CDR1 and CDR2 from the germline V gene are DFQATT and SNEGSKA (reference sequence). The CDR3 totals 15 residues. Germline trimming cut 3 bases from V and 3 bases from J; bases unmatched to any gene: 5. CDR3 nucleotide sequence: TGCAGTGCTAGGGGGACAGGGGCGCCCAATCAGCCCCAGCATTTT. Protein sequence: CSARGTGAPNQPQHF.

The chain has TRBV28 and TRBJ2-3, with D uncertain. The CDR3 is 16 amino acids. Per germline, CDR1 MDHEN and CDR2 SYDVKM. V was cut by 5 bases and J by 2 bases, with 17 bases left in between. CDR3 residues: CASSPSLQSPTDTQYF. DNA for the CDR3: TGTGCCAGCAGTCCCAGCCTTCAGTCCCCCACAGATACGCAGTATTTT.

This clonotype appeared a few times. Here the CDR3 DNA reads TGCAGTGCTAGAGGGGCTAGCGGGGAGTCCGGGGAGCTGTTTTTT. Protein sequence: CSARGASGESGELFF. The chain has TRBV20-1 and TRBJ2-2; 9 bases fit TRBD2. The CDR3 contains 15 residues. V shed 1 base and J 6 bases; nucleotides not matched to a gene: 6. Per the germline V gene, CDR1 is DFQATT and CDR2 is SNEGSKA (reference sequence).